This T cell receptor (beta chain) comes out of a study of T cells expressing NK-cell markers. Study context: Among the eight sequenced donors, seven tested HCMV-seropositive and one tested seronegative.

Study-wide findings and caveats: Among several donors, these clonotypes also ranked first in the CD3+CD56-NKG2C+ fraction. Of the CD8+ T cells in about 6 donors, roughly 1.0-7.5% belonged to dominant NKG2C+ clonotypes.

About this clonotype: The antigen remains unidentified.

TCRdb re-called the 5' RACE reads and catalogs CDR3 proteins one per entry, DNA excluded. This sample's table reports 200,000 to 300,000 distinct CDR3 sequences. The sequenced sample was blood T cells: a sorted CD56 or NKG2C T cell subset, CD4+ or CD8+ T cells, or bulk PBMC T cells (not recorded which). The sequence came from a man between 18 and 35 years old in good health.

This CDR3 is CASARRNVRSDTQYF. J is TRBJ2-3 and V is TRBV7-2. The CDR3 loop spans 15 amino acids. The germline V gene encodes CDR1 SGHTA and CDR2 FQGNSA.